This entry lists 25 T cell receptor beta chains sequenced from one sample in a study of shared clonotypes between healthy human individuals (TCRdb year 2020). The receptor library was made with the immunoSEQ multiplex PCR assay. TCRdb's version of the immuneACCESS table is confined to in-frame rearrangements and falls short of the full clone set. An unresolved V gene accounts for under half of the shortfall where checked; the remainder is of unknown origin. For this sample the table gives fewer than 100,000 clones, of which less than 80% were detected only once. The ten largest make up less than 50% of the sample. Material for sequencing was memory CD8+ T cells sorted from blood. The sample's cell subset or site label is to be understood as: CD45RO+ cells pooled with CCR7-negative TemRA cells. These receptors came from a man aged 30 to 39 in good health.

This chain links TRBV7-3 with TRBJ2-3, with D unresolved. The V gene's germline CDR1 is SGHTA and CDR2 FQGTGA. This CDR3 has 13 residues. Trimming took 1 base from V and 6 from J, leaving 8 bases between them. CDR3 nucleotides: TGTGCCAGCAGCTTAATGTCTTCCGATACGCAGTATTTT. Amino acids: CASSLMSSDTQYF. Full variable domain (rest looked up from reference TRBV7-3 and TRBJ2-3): GAGVSQTPSNKVTEKGKYVELRCDPISGHTALYWYRQSLGQGPEFLIYFQGTGAADDSGLPNDRFFAVRPEGSVSTLKIQRTERGDSAVYLCASSLMSSDTQYFGPGTRLTVL.

The CDR3 DNA reads TGTGCCAGCAGCCCCTGGGACTTATCCGATAGCACAGATACGCAGTATTTT. As protein: CASSPWDLSDSTDTQYF. The genes are TRBV28 and TRBJ2-3; D perhaps matches TRBD2 (6 bases). The CDR3 is made up of 17 amino acids. Deletions cut 6 bases from V and 0 bases from J, with 19 bases between. Germline V CDR1 and CDR2: MDHEN, SYDVKM. Looking up the rest from reference TRBV28 and TRBJ2-3 gives the full variable domain: DVKVTQSSRYLVKRTGEKVFLECVQDMDHENMFWYRQDPGLGLRLIYFSYDVKMKEKGDIPEGYSVSREKKERFSLILESASTNQTSMYLCASSPWDLSDSTDTQYFGPGTRLTVL.

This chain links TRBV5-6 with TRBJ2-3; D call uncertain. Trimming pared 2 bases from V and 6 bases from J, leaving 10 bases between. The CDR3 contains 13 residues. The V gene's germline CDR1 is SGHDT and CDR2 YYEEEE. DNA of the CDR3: TGTGCCAGCAGCTTAGACGGCGCGGATACGCAGTATTTT. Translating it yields CASSLDGADTQYF.

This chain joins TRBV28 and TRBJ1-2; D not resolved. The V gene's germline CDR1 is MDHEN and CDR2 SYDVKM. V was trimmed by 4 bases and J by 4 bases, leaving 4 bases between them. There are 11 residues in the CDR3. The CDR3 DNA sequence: TGTGCCAGCAGTTCCACCTATGGCTACACCTTC. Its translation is CASSSTYGYTF.

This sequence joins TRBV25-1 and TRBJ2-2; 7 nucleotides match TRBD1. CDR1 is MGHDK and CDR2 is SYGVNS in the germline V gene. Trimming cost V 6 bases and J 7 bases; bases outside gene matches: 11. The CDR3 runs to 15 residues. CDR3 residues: CASSHRQGDRGELFF. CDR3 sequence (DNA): TGTGCCAGCAGCCACAGACAGGGAGATCGCGGGGAGCTGTTTTTT.

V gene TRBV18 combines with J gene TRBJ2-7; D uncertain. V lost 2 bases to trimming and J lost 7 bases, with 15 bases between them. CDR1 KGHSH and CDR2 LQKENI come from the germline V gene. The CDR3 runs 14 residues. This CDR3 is CASSPIGRVEEQYF. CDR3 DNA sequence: TGTGCCAGCTCACCAATCGGAAGGGTCGAGGAGCAGTACTTC.

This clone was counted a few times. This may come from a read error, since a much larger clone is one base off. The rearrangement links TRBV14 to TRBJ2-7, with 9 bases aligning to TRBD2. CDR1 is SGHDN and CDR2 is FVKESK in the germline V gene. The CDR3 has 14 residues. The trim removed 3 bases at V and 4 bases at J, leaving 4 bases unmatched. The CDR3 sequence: CASSHLAGRYEQYF. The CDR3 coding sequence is TGTGCCAGCAGCCACCTAGCGGGAAGGTACGAGCAGTACTTC.

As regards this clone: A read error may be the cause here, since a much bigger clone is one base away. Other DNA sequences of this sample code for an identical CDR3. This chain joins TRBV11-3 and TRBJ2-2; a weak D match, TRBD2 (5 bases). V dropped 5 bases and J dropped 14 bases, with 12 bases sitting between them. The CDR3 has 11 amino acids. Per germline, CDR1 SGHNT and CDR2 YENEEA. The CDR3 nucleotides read TGTGCCAGCAGCACCGGACTGGAACTGTTTTTT. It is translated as CASSTGLELFF.

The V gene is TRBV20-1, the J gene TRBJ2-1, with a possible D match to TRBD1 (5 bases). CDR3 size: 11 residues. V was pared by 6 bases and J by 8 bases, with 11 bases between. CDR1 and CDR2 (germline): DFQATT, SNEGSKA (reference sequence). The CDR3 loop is CSAGQGDEQFF. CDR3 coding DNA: TGCAGTGCCGGGCAGGGCGATGAGCAGTTCTTC.

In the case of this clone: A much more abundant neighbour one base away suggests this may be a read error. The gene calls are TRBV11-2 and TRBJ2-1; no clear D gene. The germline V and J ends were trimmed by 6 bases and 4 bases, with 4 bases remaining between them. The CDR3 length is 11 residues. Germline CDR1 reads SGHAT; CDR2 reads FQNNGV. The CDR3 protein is CASSPYNEQFF. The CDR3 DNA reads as TGTGCCAGCAGTCCTTACAATGAGCAGTTCTTC.

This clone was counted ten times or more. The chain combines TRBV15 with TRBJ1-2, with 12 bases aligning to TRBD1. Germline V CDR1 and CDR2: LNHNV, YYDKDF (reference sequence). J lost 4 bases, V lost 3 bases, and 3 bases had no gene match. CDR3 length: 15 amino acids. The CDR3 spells CATSSGTGGFYGYTF. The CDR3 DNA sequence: TGTGCCACCAGCAGTGGGACAGGGGGCTTCTATGGCTACACCTTC. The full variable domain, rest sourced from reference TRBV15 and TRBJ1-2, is DAMVIQNPRYQVTQFGKPVTLSCSQTLNHNVMYWYQQKSSQAPKLLFHYYDKDFNNEADTPDNFQSRRPNTSFCFLDIRSPGLGDTAMYLCATSSGTGGFYGYTFGSGTRLTVV.

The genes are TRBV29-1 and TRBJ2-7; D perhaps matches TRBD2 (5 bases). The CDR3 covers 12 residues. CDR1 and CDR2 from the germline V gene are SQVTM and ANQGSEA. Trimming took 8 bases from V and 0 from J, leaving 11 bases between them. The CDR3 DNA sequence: TGCAGCTTCCGGGAAGACTCCTACGAGCAGTACTTC. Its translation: CSFREDSYEQYF.

The CDR3 loop is CASSADRVTDTQYF. CDR3 nucleotides: TGTGCCAGCAGCGCGGACAGGGTCACAGATACGCAGTATTTT. This chain links TRBV7-9 with TRBJ2-3; 8 bases align to TRBD1. With 5 bases clipped from V and 2 bases from J, the junction kept 3 bases outside the gene matches. CDR1 is SEHNR and CDR2 is FQNEAQ in the germline V gene (reference sequence). This CDR3 has 14 residues.

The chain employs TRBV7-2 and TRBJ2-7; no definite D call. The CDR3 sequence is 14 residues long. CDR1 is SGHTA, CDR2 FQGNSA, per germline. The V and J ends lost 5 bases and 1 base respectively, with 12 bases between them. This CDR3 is CASSLTDLSYEQYF. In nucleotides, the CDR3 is TGTGCCAGCAGCCTGACCGACTTGTCCTACGAGCAGTACTTC.

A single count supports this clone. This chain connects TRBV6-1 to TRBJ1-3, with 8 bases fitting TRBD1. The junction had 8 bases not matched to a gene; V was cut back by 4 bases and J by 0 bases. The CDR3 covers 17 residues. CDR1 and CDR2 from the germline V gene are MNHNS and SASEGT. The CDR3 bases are TGTGCCAGCAGTGCCCCCGGGACAGGCCTCTCTGGAAACACCATATATTTT. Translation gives CASSAPGTGLSGNTIYF.

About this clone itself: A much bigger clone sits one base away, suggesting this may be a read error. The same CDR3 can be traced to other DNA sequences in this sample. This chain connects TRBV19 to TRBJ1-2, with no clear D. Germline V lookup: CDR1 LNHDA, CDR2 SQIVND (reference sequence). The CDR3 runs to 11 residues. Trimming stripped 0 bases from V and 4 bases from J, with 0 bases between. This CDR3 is CASSIDYGYTF. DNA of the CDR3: TGTGCCAGTAGTATAGACTATGGCTACACCTTC. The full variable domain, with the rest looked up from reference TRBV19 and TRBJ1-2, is DGGITQSPKYLFRKEGQNVTLSCEQNLNHDAMYWYRQDPGQGLRLIYYSQIVNDFQKGDIAEGYSVSREKKESFPLTVTSAQKNPTAFYLCASSIDYGYTFGSGTRLTVV.

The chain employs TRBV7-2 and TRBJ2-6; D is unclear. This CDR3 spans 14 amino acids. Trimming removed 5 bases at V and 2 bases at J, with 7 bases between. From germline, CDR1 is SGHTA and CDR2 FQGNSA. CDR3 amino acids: CASSTPTGANVLTF. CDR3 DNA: TGTGCCAGCAGCACCCCCACTGGGGCCAACGTCCTGACTTTC.

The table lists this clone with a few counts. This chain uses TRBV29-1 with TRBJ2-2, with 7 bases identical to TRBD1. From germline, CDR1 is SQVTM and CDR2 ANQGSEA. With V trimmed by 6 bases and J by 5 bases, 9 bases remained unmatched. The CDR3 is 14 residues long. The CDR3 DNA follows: TGCAGCGTGATCAGACAGGGCTGGACCGGGGAGCTGTTTTTT. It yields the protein CSVIRQGWTGELFF.

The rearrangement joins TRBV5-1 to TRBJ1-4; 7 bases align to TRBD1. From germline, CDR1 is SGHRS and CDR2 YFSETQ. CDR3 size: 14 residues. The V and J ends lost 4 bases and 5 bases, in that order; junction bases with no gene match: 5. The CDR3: CASSKGGQNEKLFF. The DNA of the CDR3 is TGCGCCAGCAGCAAAGGGGGACAGAATGAAAAACTGTTTTTT.

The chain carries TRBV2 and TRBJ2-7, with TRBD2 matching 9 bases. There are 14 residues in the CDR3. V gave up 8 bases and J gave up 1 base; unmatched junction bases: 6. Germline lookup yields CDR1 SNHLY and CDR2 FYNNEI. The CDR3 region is CASWTAGGSYEQYF. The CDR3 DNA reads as TGTGCCAGCTGGACAGCGGGAGGATCCTACGAGCAGTACTTC.

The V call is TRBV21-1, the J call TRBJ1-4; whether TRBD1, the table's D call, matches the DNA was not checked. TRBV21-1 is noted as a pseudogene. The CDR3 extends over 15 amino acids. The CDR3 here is CASSLRVRAYEKLFF. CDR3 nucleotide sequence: TGTGCCAGCTCGTTACGGGTCAGGGCCTATGAAAAACTGTTTTTT.

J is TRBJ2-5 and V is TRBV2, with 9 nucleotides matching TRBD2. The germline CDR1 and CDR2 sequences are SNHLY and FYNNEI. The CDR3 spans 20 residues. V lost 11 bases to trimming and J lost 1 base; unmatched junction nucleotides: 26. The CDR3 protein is CASRGEGEVSLAGLQETQYF. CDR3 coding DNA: TGTGCCTCCCGAGGGGAGGGGGAGGTTAGTCTAGCGGGACTCCAAGAGACCCAGTACTTC.

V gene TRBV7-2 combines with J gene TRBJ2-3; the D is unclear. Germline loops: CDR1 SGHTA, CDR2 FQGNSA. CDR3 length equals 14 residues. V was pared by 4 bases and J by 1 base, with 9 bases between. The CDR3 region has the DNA TGTGCCAGCAGCTCTGACTGGGGCACAGATACGCAGTATTTT. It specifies CASSSDWGTDTQYF.

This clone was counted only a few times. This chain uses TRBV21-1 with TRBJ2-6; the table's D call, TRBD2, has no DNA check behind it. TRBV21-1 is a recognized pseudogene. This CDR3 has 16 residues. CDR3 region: CASSVKRTSGANVLTF. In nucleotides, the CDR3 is TGTGCCAGCAGCGTCAAGCGCACATCTGGGGCCAACGTCCTGACTTTC.

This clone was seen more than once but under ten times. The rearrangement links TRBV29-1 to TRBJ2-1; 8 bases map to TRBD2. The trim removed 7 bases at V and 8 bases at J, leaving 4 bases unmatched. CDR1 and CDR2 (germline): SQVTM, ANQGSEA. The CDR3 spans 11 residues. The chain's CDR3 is CSGTSSDEQFF. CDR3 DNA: TGCAGCGGGACTAGCTCGGATGAGCAGTTCTTC.